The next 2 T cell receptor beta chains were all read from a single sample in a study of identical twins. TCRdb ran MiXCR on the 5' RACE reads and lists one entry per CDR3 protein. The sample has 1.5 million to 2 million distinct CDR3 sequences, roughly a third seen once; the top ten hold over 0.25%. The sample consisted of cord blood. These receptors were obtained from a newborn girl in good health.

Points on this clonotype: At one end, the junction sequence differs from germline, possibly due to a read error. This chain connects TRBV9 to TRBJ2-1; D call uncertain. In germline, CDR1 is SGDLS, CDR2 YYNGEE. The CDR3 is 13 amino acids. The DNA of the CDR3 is TGTGCCGGCAGCGTGGGCTACAACAATGAGCAGTTCTTC. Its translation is CAGSVGYNNEQFF. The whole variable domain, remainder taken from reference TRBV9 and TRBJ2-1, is DSGVTQTPKHLITATGQRVTLRCSPRSGDLSVYWYQQSLDQGLQFLIQYYNGEERAKGNILERFSAQQFPDLHSELNLSSLELGDSALYFCAGSVGYNNEQFFGPGTRLTVL.

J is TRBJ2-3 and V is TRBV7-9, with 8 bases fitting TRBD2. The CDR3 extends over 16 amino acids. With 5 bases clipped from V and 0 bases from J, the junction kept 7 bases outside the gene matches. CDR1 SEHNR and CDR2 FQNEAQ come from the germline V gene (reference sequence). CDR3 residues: CASSVLAVPSTDTQYF. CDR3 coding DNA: TGTGCCAGCAGCGTACTAGCGGTGCCTAGCACAGATACGCAGTATTTT.